What follows are 5 T cell receptor beta chains derived from one specimen sequenced in a study of T-cell reconstitution after alpha-beta-depleted transplantation in children. For TCRbeta, the library was prepared with unique molecular identifiers. TCRdb used MiXCR to reprocess the PCR reads, holding one entry per CDR3 protein. This table has fewer than 550,000 distinct CDR3 sequences, about an eighth appearing once. This material consisted of PBMCs, mostly from graft donor cells, taken 180 days after TCRalphabeta/CD19-depleted stem cell transplant. The receptors come from a female patient under 10 years old who had a stem cell transplant for aplastic anemia, so the T cells may come from the graft donor.

This clonotype has only a few counts. This sequence joins TRBV6-1 and TRBJ2-1; no firm D call. The CDR3 totals 13 residues. The V and J ends lost 9 bases and 5 bases respectively, with 14 bases between them. Germline values: CDR1 MNHNS, CDR2 SASEGT. Here the CDR3 DNA reads TGTGCCAGTACGGGCACTGGAAACAATGAGCAGTTCTTC. Its translation: CASTGTGNNEQFF.

This clonotype has only a few counts. The rearrangement uses TRBV29-1 and TRBJ1-2; D uncertain. V shed 3 bases and J shed 1 base, with 9 bases lying between them. This CDR3 comprises 13 residues. CDR1 SQVTM and CDR2 ANQGSEA come from the germline V gene. This CDR3 is CSVDRGGNYGYTF. The CDR3 DNA reads as TGCAGCGTTGACAGAGGCGGTAACTATGGCTACACCTTC.

This clonotype was seen a handful of times. CDR3 sequence: CASIRGDGNQPQHF. The CDR3 region has the DNA TGTGCCAGCATACGGGGGGACGGCAATCAGCCCCAGCATTTT. The genes are TRBV6-1 and TRBJ1-5, with D possibly matching TRBD1 (5 bases). V dropped 7 bases and J dropped 2 bases, with 12 bases sitting between them. This CDR3 has 14 amino acids. Per the germline V gene, CDR1 is MNHNS and CDR2 is SASEGT.

The rearrangement joins TRBV29-1 to TRBJ1-1, with TRBD1 matching 7 bases. The CDR3 is 13 amino acids. The V and J ends lost 8 bases and 10 bases, in that order; junction bases with no gene match: 16. Germline values: CDR1 SQVTM, CDR2 ANQGSEA. This CDR3 is CSFWTGPSFGAFF. CDR3 DNA sequence: TGCAGCTTTTGGACAGGCCCCTCGTTTGGAGCTTTCTTT.

The rearrangement joins TRBV7-2 to TRBJ2-4; D ambiguous. CDR1 and CDR2 (germline): SGHTA, FQGNSA. The CDR3 runs to 15 residues. Trimming shortened V by 5 bases and J by 3 bases, and 14 bases separated the two germline ends. CDR3 loop: CASSPQPIGKNIQYF. The CDR3 DNA follows: TGTGCCAGCAGCCCCCAGCCTATCGGCAAAAACATTCAGTACTTC. Using reference TRBV7-2 and TRBJ2-4 for the parts outside the CDR3, the full variable domain is GAGVSQSPSNKVTEKGKDVELRCDPISGHTALYWYRQSLGQGLEFLIYFQGNSAPDKSGLPSDRFSAERTGGSVSTLTIQRTQQEDSAVYLCASSPQPIGKNIQYFGAGTRLSVL.